The 21 T cell receptor beta chains in this list originate from one sample, sequenced in a study of T cell repertoires in cytomegalovirus infection. A single record per CDR3 protein comes from TCRdb applying MiXCR to the reads. The table lists some 220,000 distinct CDR3 sequences, about 12% of them singletons. The sequencing input was PBMCs. The receptors originated from a human donor in good health (CMV status not recorded). Some clones in this sample may be carry-over from other donors' samples.

Comment on this clonotype: This may stem from a read error, because a much larger clone lies one nucleotide away. The rearrangement joins TRBV28 to TRBJ2-7; 8 bases fit TRBD2. V lost 8 bases to trimming and J lost 3 bases; unmatched junction nucleotides: 6. CDR1 is MDHEN and CDR2 is SYDVKM in the germline V gene. CDR3 length equals 13 residues. CDR3 bases: TGTGCCAGCTTGTCTAGCGGGTTCTACGAGCAGTACTTC. The encoded protein is CASLSSGFYEQYF.

This clonotype occurred many times. V usage is TRBV28 and J usage is TRBJ2-2; a weak D match, TRBD1 (6 bases). The CDR3 length is 12 residues. The V gene lost 7 bases and the J gene lost 7 bases, with 10 bases spanning the gap. Germline values: CDR1 MDHEN, CDR2 SYDVKM. The DNA of the CDR3 is TGTGCCAGCACCAGGGGTTTCGGGGAGCTGTTTTTT. Its protein product is CASTRGFGELFF.

This clonotype was detected ten times or more. The J gene is TRBJ2-1, the V gene TRBV7-2; D is ambiguous. Germline V lookup: CDR1 SGHTA, CDR2 FQGNSA. The CDR3 runs 13 residues. V lost 0 bases to trimming and J lost 7 bases, with 7 bases between them. The CDR3 DNA is TGTGCCAGCAGCTTAGCGGTCTGGAATGAGCAGTTCTTC. It codes for CASSLAVWNEQFF.

This clonotype was seen ten or more times. The chain carries TRBV14 and TRBJ2-1, with 9 bases fitting TRBD2. The ends lost 4 bases at V and 4 bases at J; junction bases unmatched: 8. From germline, CDR1 is SGHDN and CDR2 FVKESK. The CDR3 runs 16 residues. In DNA form, the CDR3 reads TGTGCCAGCAGCCTAGGACTAGCGTATTCGTACAATGAGCAGTTCTTC. Protein: CASSLGLAYSYNEQFF.

At least ten counts were recorded for this clonotype. The chain combines TRBV6-4 with TRBJ2-6, with D perhaps TRBD2 (5 bases). Germline CDR1 is MRHNA and CDR2 is SNTAGT. V was trimmed by 6 bases and J by 2 bases, leaving 14 bases between them. The CDR3 is 16 amino acids. The CDR3 nucleotides read TGTGCCAGCAGCCCTCAACTCGGGGCTGGGGCCAACGTCCTGACTTTC. Translating gives CASSPQLGAGANVLTF.

The J gene is TRBJ1-6, the V gene TRBV3-1; the D gene is possibly TRBD1 (5 bases). Trimming took 1 base from V and 5 from J, leaving 12 bases between them. The CDR3 length is 16 residues. Looked up from germline, CDR1 is LGHDT and CDR2 is YNNKEL (reference sequence). CDR3 protein: CASSQGGRGNNSPLHF. Here the CDR3 DNA reads TGTGCCAGCAGCCAAGGGGGAAGGGGCAATAATTCACCCCTCCACTTT.

The V and J genes are TRBV9 and TRBJ1-3; maybe TRBD1 (5 bases). The germline V and J ends were trimmed by 0 bases and 2 bases, with 6 bases remaining between them. The CDR3 spans 14 residues. The germline gives CDR1 SGDLS, CDR2 YYNGEE. The chain's CDR3 is CASSVEGAGNTIYF. In DNA, the CDR3 is TGTGCCAGCAGCGTAGAAGGGGCTGGAAACACCATATATTTT.

This clonotype was seen many times. The rearrangement links TRBV7-3 to TRBJ2-1; 9 positions agree with TRBD2. The V gene's germline CDR1 is SGHTA and CDR2 FQGTGA. The CDR3 runs to 16 residues. Losses at the gene ends were 3 bases for V and 6 bases for J; bases not matched to a gene: 9. The CDR3 protein is CASSFRGGEVFNEQFF. CDR3 nucleotides: TGTGCCAGCAGCTTCCGCGGGGGGGAGGTGTTCAATGAGCAGTTCTTC.

This clonotype came up a few times. The genes are TRBV18 and TRBJ2-1; 9 nucleotides match TRBD2. The length of the CDR3 is 16 residues. The V gene's germline CDR1 is KGHSH and CDR2 LQKENI. With 0 bases clipped from V and 3 bases from J, the junction kept 3 bases outside the gene matches. CDR3 DNA sequence: TGTGCCAGCTCACCACCGCTAGCGGGACTCTACAATGAGCAGTTCTTC. This gives the protein CASSPPLAGLYNEQFF. Complete variable domain (other parts from reference TRBV18 and TRBJ2-1): NAGVMQNPRHLVRRRGQEARLRCSPMKGHSHVYWYRQLPEEGLKFMVYLQKENIIDESGMPKERFSAEFPKEGPSILRIQQVVRGDSAAYFCASSPPLAGLYNEQFFGPGTRLTVL.

This clonotype was seen ten or more times. J is TRBJ2-5 and V is TRBV7-2; 8 nucleotides match TRBD2. This CDR3 is 16 amino acids long. The J segment lost 1 base and the V segment lost 2 bases, leaving 6 bases of the junction unmatched. Germline CDR1 reads SGHTA; CDR2 reads FQGNSA. Written as DNA, the CDR3 is TGTGCCAGCAGCTTACACGGGGCGGGAGGCCAAGAGACCCAGTACTTC. It encodes CASSLHGAGGQETQYF.

This clonotype was counted many times. The chain has TRBV27 and TRBJ2-7, with a possible D match to TRBD2 (5 bases). Germline assignment: CDR1 MNHEY and CDR2 SMNVEV (reference sequence). The CDR3 totals 16 residues. V lost 1 base and J lost 0, with 13 bases in between. Here the CDR3 reads CASSLFGRRSSYEQYF. For the CDR3, the DNA is TGTGCCAGCAGTTTATTCGGCAGGAGGAGCTCCTACGAGCAGTACTTC.

This clonotype was seen only a few times. The CDR3 nucleotides read TGTGCCAGTAGTCCAAGGACAGGGTGGTACGAGCAGTACTTC. Its translation: CASSPRTGWYEQYF. This chain links TRBV19 with TRBJ2-7; the match to TRBD1 covers 8 bases. Germline CDR1 and CDR2: LNHDA and SQIVND (reference sequence). The CDR3 extends over 14 amino acids. Losses at the gene ends were 5 bases for V and 4 bases for J; bases not matched to a gene: 7.

The chain joins TRBV19 to TRBJ1-2; D is perhaps TRBD1 (5 bases). The CDR3 is 11 amino acids. CDR1 is LNHDA and CDR2 is SQIVND in the germline V gene (reference sequence). Trimming took off 9 bases at V and 8 bases at J, with 13 bases between the two ends. CDR3 in amino acids: CASSRGRGYTF. DNA for the CDR3: TGTGCCAGCTCCCGGGGACGGGGCTACACCTTC.

This clonotype was recorded at least ten times. The chain joins TRBV7-9 to TRBJ2-5, with TRBD1 as a possible D gene (5 bases). Germline V gene data show CDR1 as SEHNR and CDR2 as FQNEAQ (reference sequence). V lost 4 bases and J lost 3, with 12 bases in between. This CDR3 spans 14 amino acids. The CDR3 DNA follows: TGTGCCAGCAGCTACTGGGGCAGGGAAGAGACCCAGTACTTC. Amino acid sequence: CASSYWGREETQYF.

This clonotype was seen a handful of times. This rearrangement joins TRBV28 to TRBJ1-1; 10 bases match TRBD1. Germline CDR1 is MDHEN and CDR2 is SYDVKM. V lost 7 bases to trimming and J lost 4 bases; unmatched junction nucleotides: 6. This CDR3 has 14 amino acids. Written as DNA, the CDR3 is TGTGCCAGCACAAGACAGGGGGCGCGCACTGAAGCTTTCTTT. Its protein is CASTRQGARTEAFF.

There are many counts of this clonotype. The V gene is TRBV7-9, the J gene TRBJ1-6; no definite D call. The germline CDR1 and CDR2 sequences are SEHNR and FQNEAQ (reference sequence). V gave up 2 bases and J gave up 11 bases, with 10 bases separating them. The CDR3 is 13 amino acids. CDR3 coding DNA: TGTGCCAGCAGCTTATCTGATTCGACACCCCTCCACTTT. This codes for CASSLSDSTPLHF.

In this sample, this clonotype turned up a few times. The rearrangement joins TRBV28 to TRBJ1-3; D uncertain. CDR3 size: 16 residues. Germline V CDR1 and CDR2: MDHEN, SYDVKM. V shed 3 bases and J shed 0 bases, with 12 bases lying between them. This CDR3 is CASSLAGSNSGNTIYF. The CDR3 bases are TGTGCCAGCAGTTTGGCGGGATCAAACTCTGGAAACACCATATATTTT.

This clonotype was observed at least ten times. The CDR3 protein is CASTLNRVEAFF. Written as DNA, the CDR3 is TGTGCCAGCACCTTAAACAGGGTTGAAGCTTTCTTT. V and J are TRBV28 and TRBJ1-1; D possibly corresponds to TRBD1 (6 bases). The CDR3 totals 12 residues. V lost 7 bases, J lost 7 bases, and 13 bases lay in between. Germline V gene lookup returns CDR1 MDHEN and CDR2 SYDVKM. The full variable domain, rest sourced from reference TRBV28 and TRBJ1-1, is DVKVTQSSRYLVKRTGEKVFLECVQDMDHENMFWYRQDPGLGLRLIYFSYDVKMKEKGDIPEGYSVSREKKERFSLILESASTNQTSMYLCASTLNRVEAFFGQGTRLTVV.

There are many counts of this clonotype. The CDR3, as DNA: TGTGCCAGCAGCGCCGGGGTGGGTACGCAGTATTTT. Residues: CASSAGVGTQYF. The genes are TRBV28 and TRBJ2-3; possible D gene TRBD2, 5 bases. CDR1 is MDHEN, CDR2 SYDVKM, per germline. Between the trimmed V and J ends, which lost 6 bases and 8 bases, there was a span of 12 bases. The CDR3 loop spans 12 amino acids.

This rearrangement joins TRBV4-2 to TRBJ1-1; 8 nucleotides agree with TRBD1. The CDR3 totals 15 residues. J lost 5 bases, V lost 0 bases, and 5 bases had no gene match. The V gene's germline CDR1 is LGHNA and CDR2 YNFKEQ. CDR3 in amino acids: CASSQEAGGETEAFF. The CDR3 coding sequence is TGTGCCAGCAGCCAAGAAGCAGGGGGCGAAACTGAAGCTTTCTTT.

There are many counts of this clonotype. The CDR3 reads CASSLLVGTIYF. For the CDR3, the DNA is TGTGCCAGCAGCTTATTGGTGGGCACCATATATTTT. The genes are TRBV7-2 and TRBJ1-3; D not resolved. The germline CDR1 and CDR2 sequences are SGHTA and FQGNSA. V lost 2 bases to trimming and J lost 9 bases, with 8 bases between them. This CDR3 region has 12 residues.